What follows is one TCR beta chain and its context. No antigen is known for it. Deletions cut 6 bases from V and 3 bases from J, with 19 bases between. Germline assignment: CDR1 MDHEN and CDR2 SYDVKM. The CDR3 runs 16 residues. The data originate from a study of T cell responses to AZD1222 COVID-19 vaccine. Study results and limitations: CD4 TCRs linked to vaccination spanned spike, dominating at 160-218 and 743-854.

Produced via immunoSEQ multiplex PCR; TCRdb's table is partial and in-frame only. This sample carries 250,000 to 300,000 clones, 85% to 95% of them seen once, and the ten largest clones take less than 0.6%. The chain is built from TRBV28 and TRBJ2-3, with D unresolved. This sequence originates from an adult who received the AZD1222 COVID-19 vaccine. Sample: peripheral blood, taken 28 days after the second AZD1222 dose. This chain's CDR3 is CASREPGPGLTDTQYF. Here the CDR3 DNA reads TGTGCCAGCAGAGAGCCGGGCCCCGGCTTGACAGATACGCAGTATTTT.